The clone carrying this TCR beta chain was counted at least ten times. Its antigen is not identified. This CDR3 has 15 amino acids. Germline lookup yields CDR1 MNHNS and CDR2 SASEGT. V was pared by 0 bases and J by 1 base, with 7 bases between. The sample belongs to a study of T-cell reconstitution after alpha-beta-depleted transplantation in children. Preparation of the TCRbeta library was carried out with unique molecular identifiers. MiXCR, run by TCRdb on the PCR reads, gives a single entry per CDR3 protein. The sample shows hundreds of thousands of distinct CDR3 sequences, roughly 14% of them seen only once. Whole-study findings and limits: From newly produced T cells came most of the T-cell counts and diversity one year after transplant. The origin of alpha-beta T cells about two months after transplant was reportedly several hundred expanded graft clones. Where some patients showed high TCRbeta diversity at day 60, it came from recipient T cells and thymic progenitors that had survived.

This clonotype was obtained from a girl aged 2-9 years with congenital amegakaryocytic thrombocytopenia, due to receive a stem cell transplant. This chain joins TRBV6-1 and TRBJ2-1; D ambiguous. The material sequenced was PBMCs, taken before TCRalphabeta/CD19-depleted stem cell transplant. The CDR3 loop reads CASSEARQSYNEQFF. The CDR3 region has the DNA TGTGCCAGCAGTGAAGCACGACAATCCTACAATGAGCAGTTCTTC.